This T cell receptor beta chain was profiled in a study of response to subunit inactivated influenza vaccine. CDR3 length: 14 residues. CDR1 MNHEY and CDR2 SVGEGT come from the germline V gene. The V end lost 0 bases, the J end lost 2 bases, and 7 bases lay between the germline ends. MiXCR, run by TCRdb on the RT-PCR reads, gives a single entry per CDR3 protein. The sample contains roughly 500,000 distinct CDR3 sequences, approximately 24% of which appear only once. The same specimen was also included in a second study, on T cells expressing NK-cell markers. This second study says: The TCR beta cDNA came from 5'RACE template switching with UMIs. Repertoires of TCR beta were obtained from T cells sorted as CD3+CD56+NKG2C+, CD3+CD56+NKG2C- and CD3+CD56-NKG2C+. In roughly 6 donors, dominant CD3+CD56+NKG2C+ clones formed about 1.0-7.0% of CD8+ cells. Several donors' CD3+CD56-NKG2C+ cells were dominated by the same clonotypes.

The chain carries TRBV6-2 or TRBV6-3 and TRBJ2-5; D gene ambiguous. The starting material was CD4+ T cells sorted from PBMCs, obtained 12 days after vaccination. This TCR was sampled from a man aged 50-59 years who received an inactivated influenza vaccine. CDR3 sequence: CASSYSSVQETQYF. Written as DNA, the CDR3 is TGTGCCAGCAGTTACTCGTCGGTTCAAGAGACCCAGTACTTC.